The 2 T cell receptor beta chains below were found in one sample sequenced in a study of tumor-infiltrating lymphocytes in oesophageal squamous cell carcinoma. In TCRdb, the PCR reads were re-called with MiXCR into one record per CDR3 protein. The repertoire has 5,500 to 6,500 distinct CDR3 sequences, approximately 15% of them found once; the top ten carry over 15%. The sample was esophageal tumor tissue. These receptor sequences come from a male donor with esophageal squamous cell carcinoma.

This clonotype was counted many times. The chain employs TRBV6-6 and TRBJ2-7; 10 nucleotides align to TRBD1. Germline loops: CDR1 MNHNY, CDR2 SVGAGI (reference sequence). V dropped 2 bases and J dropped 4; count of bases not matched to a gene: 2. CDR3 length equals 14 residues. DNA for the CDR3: TGTGCCAGCAGTTACGGGGACAGGGGTTACGAGCAGTACTTC. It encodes CASSYGDRGYEQYF.

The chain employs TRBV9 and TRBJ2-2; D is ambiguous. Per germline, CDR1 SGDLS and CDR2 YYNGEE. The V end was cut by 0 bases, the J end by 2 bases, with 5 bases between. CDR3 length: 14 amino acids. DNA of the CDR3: TGTGCCAGCAGCGTAGCCCAAAACACCGGGGAGCTGTTTTTT. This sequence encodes CASSVAQNTGELFF. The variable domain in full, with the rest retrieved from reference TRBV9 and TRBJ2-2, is DSGVTQTPKHLITATGQRVTLRCSPRSGDLSVYWYQQSLDQGLQFLIQYYNGEERAKGNILERFSAQQFPDLHSELNLSSLELGDSALYFCASSVAQNTGELFFGEGSRLTVL.